The 19 T cell receptor beta chains listed next were all sequenced from one sample in a study of blood T cell repertoires in COVID-19. TCRdb's table, derived via immunoSEQ multiplex PCR, lists solely in-frame clones and lacks some. The sample records a few hundred thousand clones, around 78% being singletons. The sample taken for sequencing was peripheral blood. Source of these receptors: a man aged 55-75 years who had recovered from COVID-19.

This clone appeared once. The chain couples TRBV29-1 to TRBJ1-1; TRBD1 matches 7 bases. This CDR3 is built from 13 residues. Germline-derived CDR1 and CDR2 are SQVTM and ANQGSEA. Losses at the gene ends were 5 bases for V and 0 bases for J; bases not matched to a gene: 3. The CDR3 DNA follows: TGCAGCGTTCAGACAGGGATGAACACTGAAGCTTTCTTT. It codes for CSVQTGMNTEAFF.

The gene calls are TRBV19 and TRBJ1-2; no reliable D call. CDR3 length: 12 amino acids. The ends were cut back, 3 bases at V and 7 bases at J, with 9 bases in the middle. Germline V lookup: CDR1 LNHDA, CDR2 SQIVND (reference sequence). The CDR3 sequence is CASSIGTGGYTF. Here the CDR3 DNA reads TGTGCCAGTAGTATCGGAACGGGTGGCTACACCTTC.

The gene calls are TRBV28 and TRBJ2-4; 10 bases map to TRBD1. Looked up from germline, CDR1 is MDHEN and CDR2 is SYDVKM. V trimming: 5 bases; J trimming: 0 bases; junction bases outside the gene matches: 16. The CDR3 totals 20 residues. The DNA of the CDR3 is TGTGCCAGCAGTCGCCAAGGACAGGGGGTGTCGCGGATAGCCAAAAACATTCAGTACTTC. Its protein is CASSRQGQGVSRIAKNIQYF.

This chain links TRBV19 with TRBJ2-1; 11 bases align to TRBD2. The CDR3 consists of 15 residues. V dropped 7 bases and J dropped 8; count of bases not matched to a gene: 10. From germline, CDR1 is LNHDA and CDR2 SQIVND (reference sequence). The CDR3 sequence: CASNLAGGLGYEQFF. In DNA, the CDR3 is TGTGCCAGTAATCTAGCGGGAGGTCTGGGCTATGAGCAGTTCTTC. Full variable domain (rest looked up from reference TRBV19 and TRBJ2-1): DGGITQSPKYLFRKEGQNVTLSCEQNLNHDAMYWYRQDPGQGLRLIYYSQIVNDFQKGDIAEGYSVSREKKESFPLTVTSAQKNPTAFYLCASNLAGGLGYEQFFGPGTRLTVL.

This rearrangement joins TRBV7-9 to TRBJ1-3, with a weak D call TRBD1 (5 bases). Trimming removed 7 bases at V and 0 bases at J, with 10 bases between. Germline V CDR1 and CDR2: SEHNR, FQNEAQ (reference sequence). CDR3 length equals 14 residues. CDR3 protein: CASKDSTSGNTIYF. CDR3 DNA sequence: TGTGCCAGCAAAGACAGCACCTCTGGAAACACCATATATTTT.

The rearrangement links TRBV18 to TRBJ2-3; 8 nucleotides match TRBD1. Trimming removed 3 bases from V and 5 bases from J; junction bases left unmatched: 7. This CDR3 spans 15 amino acids. CDR1 KGHSH and CDR2 LQKENI come from the germline V gene. CDR3 region: CASSPQGASGDTQYF. DNA of the CDR3: TGTGCCAGCTCACCGCAGGGGGCGAGCGGAGATACGCAGTATTTT.

V and J are TRBV5-1 and TRBJ2-6; 7 nucleotides align to TRBD1. The CDR3 contains 15 residues. CDR1 is SGHRS, CDR2 YFSETQ, per germline. V dropped 4 bases and J dropped 4; count of bases not matched to a gene: 5. The CDR3 nucleotides are TGCGCCAGCAGCATTACAGGGGCCGGGGCCAACGTCCTGACTTTC. This codes for CASSITGAGANVLTF.

V usage is TRBV7-9 and J usage is TRBJ2-5, with D maybe TRBD2 (6 bases). In germline, CDR1 is SEHNR, CDR2 FQNEAQ (reference sequence). V lost 5 bases and J 2 bases, leaving 9 bases between the germline ends. The CDR3 covers 13 residues. Written as DNA, the CDR3 is TGTGCCAGCAGCAAAGGACTACAAGAGACCCAGTACTTC. Translating gives CASSKGLQETQYF.

This clone was seen a few times. The DNA of the CDR3 is TGTGCCAGCAGCTTACAGAGCGGGAGGGCCACAGATACGCAGTATTTT. Translating gives CASSLQSGRATDTQYF. The chain employs TRBV7-9 and TRBJ2-3; 10 bases map to TRBD2. Losses at the gene ends were 2 bases for V and 2 bases for J; bases not matched to a gene: 4. This CDR3 region has 16 residues. CDR1 SEHNR and CDR2 FQNEAQ come from the germline V gene (reference sequence).

This clone turned up a few times. The V call is TRBV6-5, the J call TRBJ2-2, with TRBD1 as a possible D gene (5 bases). This CDR3 is built from 14 residues. Germline loops: CDR1 MNHEY, CDR2 SVGAGI. Trimming took off 7 bases at V and 4 bases at J, with 13 bases between the two ends. Here the CDR3 reads CASNVGHPTGELFF. The CDR3 DNA reads TGTGCCAGCAACGTCGGACACCCCACCGGGGAGCTGTTTTTT.

This clone was seen only once. This sequence joins TRBV5-6 and TRBJ2-7; D uncertain. Germline assignment: CDR1 SGHDT and CDR2 YYEEEE. This CDR3 has 11 residues. V lost 1 base, J lost 3 bases, and 2 bases lay in between. Written as DNA, the CDR3 is TGTGCCAGCAGCTTGTACTACGAGCAGTACTTC. Residues: CASSLYYEQYF. Full variable domain (missing parts from reference TRBV5-6 and TRBJ2-7): DAGVTQSPTHLIKTRGQQVTLRCSPKSGHDTVSWYQQALGQGPQFIFQYYEEEERQRGNFPDRFSGHQFPNYSSELNVNALLLGDSALYLCASSLYYEQYFGPGTRLTVT.

This CDR3 reads CASSLGTSGGLLQFF. The CDR3 DNA reads TGTGCCAGCAGCTTAGGAACTAGCGGGGGCTTGCTGCAGTTCTTC. V gene TRBV7-8 combines with J gene TRBJ2-1, with 11 bases aligning to TRBD2. Per germline, CDR1 SGHVS and CDR2 FQNEAQ. The trim removed 1 base at V and 12 bases at J, leaving 8 bases unmatched. The CDR3 length is 15 residues.

Only a few counts were recorded for this clone. The J gene is TRBJ2-1, the V gene TRBV5-1; 11 bases match TRBD2. The V and J ends lost 0 bases and 0 bases, in that order; junction bases with no gene match: 2. Germline V gene sequence: CDR1 SGHRS, CDR2 YFSETQ. CDR3 length: 17 amino acids. CDR3 sequence (DNA): TGCGCCAGCAGCTTGGGACTAGCGGGGTCCTCCTACAATGAGCAGTTCTTC. It translates to CASSLGLAGSSYNEQFF.

This sequence joins TRBV3-1 (or the pseudogene TRBV3-2) and TRBJ1-2; D gene uncertain. The V gene's germline CDR1 is LGHDT and CDR2 YNNKEL (reference sequence). The CDR3 loop spans 13 amino acids. Deletions cut 3 bases from V and 8 bases from J, with 13 bases between. The CDR3 loop is CASSHNREGGYTF. The CDR3 nucleotides are TGTGCCAGCAGCCATAACCGGGAGGGCGGCTACACCTTC.

The chain joins TRBV9 to TRBJ1-2; D perhaps matches TRBD1 (5 bases). The V gene's germline CDR1 is SGDLS and CDR2 YYNGEE. The CDR3 runs 14 residues. V dropped 0 bases and J dropped 0 bases, with 6 bases sitting between them. The CDR3 DNA reads as TGTGCCAGCAGCGTAGCGGACACTAACTATGGCTACACCTTC. This sequence encodes CASSVADTNYGYTF.

The chain joins TRBV15 to TRBJ2-1; 9 positions agree with TRBD2. J gave up 6 bases and V 0 bases, and 3 bases lay outside the gene matches. The CDR3 is made up of 15 amino acids. Germline V gene lookup returns CDR1 LNHNV and CDR2 YYDKDF (reference sequence). The CDR3 protein is CATSRDPGLANEQFF. In DNA, the CDR3 is TGTGCCACCAGCAGAGATCCGGGACTAGCCAATGAGCAGTTCTTC. The full variable domain, rest sourced from reference TRBV15 and TRBJ2-1, is DAMVIQNPRYQVTQFGKPVTLSCSQTLNHNVMYWYQQKSSQAPKLLFHYYDKDFNNEADTPDNFQSRRPNTSFCFLDIRSPGLGDTAMYLCATSRDPGLANEQFFGPGTRLTVL.

This clone was seen at least ten times. The chain has TRBV7-9 and TRBJ2-1; a weak D match, TRBD2 (6 bases). Germline CDR1 and CDR2: SEHNR and FQNEAQ (reference sequence). Trimming left V 5 bases short and J 6 bases short, with 17 bases between. This CDR3 region has 15 residues. CDR3 coding DNA: TGTGCCAGCAGCCCGAAAATTAGACTAGGCAATGAGCAGTTCTTC. Its protein product is CASSPKIRLGNEQFF.

V gene TRBV11-3 combines with J gene TRBJ2-3; 7 positions match TRBD1. Germline CDR1 is SGHNT and CDR2 is YENEEA. This CDR3 comprises 14 residues. The ends lost 3 bases at V and 4 bases at J; junction bases unmatched: 4. This CDR3 reads CASSLGQSADTQYF. As DNA, the CDR3 is TGTGCCAGCAGCTTGGGACAGTCTGCAGATACGCAGTATTTT.

The chain links TRBV7-9 to TRBJ2-7; 8 nucleotides match TRBD1. In germline, CDR1 is SEHNR, CDR2 FQNEAQ (reference sequence). This CDR3 has 15 residues. The trim removed 5 bases at V and 0 bases at J, leaving 6 bases unmatched. The CDR3 region is CASSAQGAASYEQYF. CDR3 DNA sequence: TGTGCCAGCAGCGCGCAGGGGGCGGCCTCCTACGAGCAGTACTTC.